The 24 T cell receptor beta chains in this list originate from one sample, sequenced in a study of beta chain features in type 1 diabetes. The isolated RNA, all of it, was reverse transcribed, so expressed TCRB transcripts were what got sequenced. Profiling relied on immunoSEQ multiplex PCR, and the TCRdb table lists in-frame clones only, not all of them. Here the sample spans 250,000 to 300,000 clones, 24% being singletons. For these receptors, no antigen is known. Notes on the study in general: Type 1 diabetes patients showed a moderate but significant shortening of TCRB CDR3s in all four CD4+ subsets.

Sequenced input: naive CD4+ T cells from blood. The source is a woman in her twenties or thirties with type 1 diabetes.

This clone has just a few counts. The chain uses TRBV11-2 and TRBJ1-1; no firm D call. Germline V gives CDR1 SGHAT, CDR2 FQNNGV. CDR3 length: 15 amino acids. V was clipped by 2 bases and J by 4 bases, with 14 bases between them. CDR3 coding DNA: TGTGCCAGCAGCTTATTCGGGGATAGGAGCACTGAAGCTTTCTTT. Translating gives CASSLFGDRSTEAFF.

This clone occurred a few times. This chain's CDR3 is CSVDRSGGGNEQFF. The CDR3 DNA reads as TGCAGCGTTGATAGGAGCGGGGGGGGAAATGAGCAGTTCTTC. V and J are TRBV29-1 and TRBJ2-1; 10 nucleotides match TRBD2. Losses at the gene ends were 3 bases for V and 7 bases for J; bases not matched to a gene: 6. The CDR3 has 14 amino acids. Germline V gene data show CDR1 as SQVTM and CDR2 as ANQGSEA.

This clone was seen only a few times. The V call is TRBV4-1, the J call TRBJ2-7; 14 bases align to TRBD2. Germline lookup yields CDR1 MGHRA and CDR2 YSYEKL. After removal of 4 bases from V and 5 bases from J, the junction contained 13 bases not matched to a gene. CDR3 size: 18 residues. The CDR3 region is CASSRDRARTSGRHEQYF. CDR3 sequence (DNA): TGCGCCAGCAGCCGAGACAGGGCCAGGACTAGCGGGAGGCACGAGCAGTACTTC.

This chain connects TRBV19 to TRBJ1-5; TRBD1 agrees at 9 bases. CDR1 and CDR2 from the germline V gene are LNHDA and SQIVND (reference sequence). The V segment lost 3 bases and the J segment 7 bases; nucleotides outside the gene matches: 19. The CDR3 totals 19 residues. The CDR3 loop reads CASSMYGTGIGGIDQPQHF. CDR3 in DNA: TGTGCCAGTAGTATGTACGGGACAGGGATAGGGGGCATCGACCAGCCCCAGCATTTT.

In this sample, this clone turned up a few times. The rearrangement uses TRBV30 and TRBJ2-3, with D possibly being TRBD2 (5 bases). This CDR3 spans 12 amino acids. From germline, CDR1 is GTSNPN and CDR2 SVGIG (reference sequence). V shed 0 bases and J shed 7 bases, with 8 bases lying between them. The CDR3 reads CAWSVDGNTQYF. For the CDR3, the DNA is TGTGCCTGGAGTGTCGACGGGAATACGCAGTATTTT.

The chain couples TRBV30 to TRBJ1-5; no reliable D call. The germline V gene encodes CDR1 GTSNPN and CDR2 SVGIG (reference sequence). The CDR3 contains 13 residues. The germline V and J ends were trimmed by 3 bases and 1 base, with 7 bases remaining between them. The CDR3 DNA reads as TGTGCCTGGAGCCCCAAAAGCAATCAGCCCCAGCATTTT. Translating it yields CAWSPKSNQPQHF.

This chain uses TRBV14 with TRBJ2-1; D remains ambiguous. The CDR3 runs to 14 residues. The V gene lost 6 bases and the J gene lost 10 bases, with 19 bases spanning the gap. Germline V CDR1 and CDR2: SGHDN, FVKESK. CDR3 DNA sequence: TGTGCCAGCAGTCCCAAATTAAGAGGTTGGGAGCAGTTCTTC. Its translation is CASSPKLRGWEQFF.

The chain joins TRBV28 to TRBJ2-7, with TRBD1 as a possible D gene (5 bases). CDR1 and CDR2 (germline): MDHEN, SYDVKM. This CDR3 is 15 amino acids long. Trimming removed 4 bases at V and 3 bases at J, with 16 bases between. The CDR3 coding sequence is TGTGCCAGCAGTTCCTCCCCTGACAGTTACTACGAGCAGTACTTC. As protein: CASSSSPDSYYEQYF.

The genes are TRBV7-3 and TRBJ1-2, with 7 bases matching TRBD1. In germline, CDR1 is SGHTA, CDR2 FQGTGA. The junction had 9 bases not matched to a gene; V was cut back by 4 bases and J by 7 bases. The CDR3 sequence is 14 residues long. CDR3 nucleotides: TGTGCCAGCAGCTCCGGGACAGAGGAGAGTGGCTACACCTTC. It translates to CASSSGTEESGYTF.

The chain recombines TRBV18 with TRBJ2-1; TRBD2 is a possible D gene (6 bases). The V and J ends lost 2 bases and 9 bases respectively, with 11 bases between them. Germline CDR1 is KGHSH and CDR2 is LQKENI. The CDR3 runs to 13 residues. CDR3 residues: CASSPGGRTEQFF. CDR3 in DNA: TGTGCCAGCTCACCAGGGGGGAGGACTGAGCAGTTCTTC.

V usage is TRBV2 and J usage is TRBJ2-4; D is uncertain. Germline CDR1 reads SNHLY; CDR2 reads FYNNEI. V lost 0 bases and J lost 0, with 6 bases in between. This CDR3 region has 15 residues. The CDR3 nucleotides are TGTGCCAGCAGTGAAGCTGAGCTAGCCAAAAACATTCAGTACTTC. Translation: CASSEAELAKNIQYF.

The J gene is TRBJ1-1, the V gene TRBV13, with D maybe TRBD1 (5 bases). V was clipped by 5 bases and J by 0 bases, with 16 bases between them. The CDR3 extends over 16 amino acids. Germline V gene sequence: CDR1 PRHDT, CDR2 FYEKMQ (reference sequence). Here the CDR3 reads CASSPRKGVMNTEAFF. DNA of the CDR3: TGTGCCAGCAGCCCCCGGAAAGGGGTTATGAACACTGAAGCTTTCTTT. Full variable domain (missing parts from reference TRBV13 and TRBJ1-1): AAGVIQSPRHLIKEKRETATLKCYPIPRHDTVYWYQQGPGQDPQFLISFYEKMQSDKGSIPDRFSAQQFSDYHSELNMSSLELGDSALYFCASSPRKGVMNTEAFFGQGTRLTVV.

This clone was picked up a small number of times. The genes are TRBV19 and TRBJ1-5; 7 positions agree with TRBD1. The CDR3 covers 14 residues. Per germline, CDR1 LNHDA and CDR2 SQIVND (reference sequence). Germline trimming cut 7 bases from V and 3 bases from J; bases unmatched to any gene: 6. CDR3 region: CASTLGQLNQPQHF. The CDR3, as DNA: TGTGCCAGTACCTTGGGACAGCTCAATCAGCCCCAGCATTTT.

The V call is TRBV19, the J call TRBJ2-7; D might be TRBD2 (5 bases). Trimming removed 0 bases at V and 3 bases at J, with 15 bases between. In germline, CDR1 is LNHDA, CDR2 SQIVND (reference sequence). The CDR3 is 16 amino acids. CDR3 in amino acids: CASSIDGLAAGYEQYF. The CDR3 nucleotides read TGTGCCAGTAGTATAGACGGCCTCGCGGCGGGCTACGAGCAGTACTTC.

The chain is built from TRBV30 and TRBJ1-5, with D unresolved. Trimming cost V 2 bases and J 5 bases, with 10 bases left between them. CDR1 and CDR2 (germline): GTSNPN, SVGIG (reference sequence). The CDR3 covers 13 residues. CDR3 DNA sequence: TGTGCCTGGAGTCTGACTTTCGATCAGCCCCAGCATTTT. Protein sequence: CAWSLTFDQPQHF. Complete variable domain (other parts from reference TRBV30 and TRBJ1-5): SQTIHQWPATLVQPVGSPLSLECTVEGTSNPNLYWYRQAAGRGLQLLFYSVGIGQISSEVPQNLSASRPQDRQFILSSKKLLLSDSGFYLCAWSLTFDQPQHFGDGTRLSIL.

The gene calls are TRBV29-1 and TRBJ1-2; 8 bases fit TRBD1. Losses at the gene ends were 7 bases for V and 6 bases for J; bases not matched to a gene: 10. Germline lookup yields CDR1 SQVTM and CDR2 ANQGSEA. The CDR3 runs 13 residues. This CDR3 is CSGANRGDDGYTF. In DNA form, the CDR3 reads TGCAGCGGAGCGAACAGGGGGGATGATGGCTACACCTTC.

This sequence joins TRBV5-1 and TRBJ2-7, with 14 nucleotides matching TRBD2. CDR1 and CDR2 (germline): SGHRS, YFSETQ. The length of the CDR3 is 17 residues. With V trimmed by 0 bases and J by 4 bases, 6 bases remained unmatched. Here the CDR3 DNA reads TGCGCCAGCAGCTTGGTGACTAGCGGGAGGGCCCTATACGAGCAGTACTTC. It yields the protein CASSLVTSGRALYEQYF.

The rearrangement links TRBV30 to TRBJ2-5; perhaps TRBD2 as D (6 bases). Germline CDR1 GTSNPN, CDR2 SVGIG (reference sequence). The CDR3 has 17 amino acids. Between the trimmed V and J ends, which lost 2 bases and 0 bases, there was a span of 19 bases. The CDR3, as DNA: TGTGCCTGGAGTCTGCCTTGGACTAAACAGTACCAAGAGACCCAGTACTTC. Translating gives CAWSLPWTKQYQETQYF.

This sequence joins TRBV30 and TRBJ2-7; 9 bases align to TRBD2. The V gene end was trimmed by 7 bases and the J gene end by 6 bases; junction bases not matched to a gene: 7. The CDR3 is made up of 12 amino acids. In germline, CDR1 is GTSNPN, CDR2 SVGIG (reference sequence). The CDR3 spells CAFQREALEQYF. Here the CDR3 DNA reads TGTGCCTTCCAGCGGGAGGCCCTCGAGCAGTACTTC.

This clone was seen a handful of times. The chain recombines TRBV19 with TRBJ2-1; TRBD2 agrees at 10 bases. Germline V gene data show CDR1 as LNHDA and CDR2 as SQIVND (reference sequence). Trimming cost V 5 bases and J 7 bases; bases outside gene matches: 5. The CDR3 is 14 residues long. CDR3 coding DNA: TGTGCCAGTAGTGCAACTAGCGGGAATAATGAGCAGTTCTTC. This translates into CASSATSGNNEQFF. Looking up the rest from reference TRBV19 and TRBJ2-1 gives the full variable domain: DGGITQSPKYLFRKEGQNVTLSCEQNLNHDAMYWYRQDPGQGLRLIYYSQIVNDFQKGDIAEGYSVSREKKESFPLTVTSAQKNPTAFYLCASSATSGNNEQFFGPGTRLTVL.

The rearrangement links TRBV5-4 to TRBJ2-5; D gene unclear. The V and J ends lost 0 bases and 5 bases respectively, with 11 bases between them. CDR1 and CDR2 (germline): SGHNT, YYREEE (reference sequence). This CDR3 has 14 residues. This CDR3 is CASSLDAERETQYF. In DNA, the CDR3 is TGTGCCAGCAGCTTGGACGCAGAGAGGGAGACCCAGTACTTC.

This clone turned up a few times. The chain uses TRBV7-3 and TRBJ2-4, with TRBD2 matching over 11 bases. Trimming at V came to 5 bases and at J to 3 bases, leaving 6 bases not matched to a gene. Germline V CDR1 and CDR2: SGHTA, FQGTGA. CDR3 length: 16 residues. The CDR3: CASSRSGTSGKNIQYF. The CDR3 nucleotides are TGTGCCAGCAGCCGATCCGGGACTAGCGGCAAAAACATTCAGTACTTC.

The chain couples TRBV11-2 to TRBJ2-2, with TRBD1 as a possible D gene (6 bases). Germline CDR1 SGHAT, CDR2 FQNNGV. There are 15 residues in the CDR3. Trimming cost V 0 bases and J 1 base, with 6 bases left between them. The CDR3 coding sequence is TGTGCCAGCAGCTTAGAGGACAGGAACACCGGGGAGCTGTTTTTT. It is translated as CASSLEDRNTGELFF.

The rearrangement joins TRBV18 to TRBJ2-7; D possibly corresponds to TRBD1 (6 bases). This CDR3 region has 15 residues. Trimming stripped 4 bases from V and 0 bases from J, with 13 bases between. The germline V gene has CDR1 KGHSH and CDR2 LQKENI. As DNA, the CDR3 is TGTGCCAGCTCACTGGACAGAGGATCCTCCTACGAGCAGTACTTC. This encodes CASSLDRGSSYEQYF.